A single T cell receptor (beta chain) is shown here with its context. The entry originates in a study of blood T cell repertoires in COVID-19. Study summary: PBMCs, B-cell-depleted T cells, or T cells were the source of the cDNA or gDNA that made up the material.

In the source study's methods: By means of reference gene primer amplification, nucleated cell counts were estimated. Using immunoSEQ multiplex PCR, the repertoire was profiled, and TCRdb retains in-frame clones only, with some absent. V and J calls and clone size are given by that table; D and trimming were obtained from the DNA. The data show under 140,000 clones, around 79% seen once. The sample comprised peripheral blood. The sequence was collected from an elderly woman with active or convalescent COVID-19.

The CDR3 is CASSDKGLAGNEQFF. DNA for the CDR3: TGTGCCAGCAGCGACAAGGGACTAGCTGGGAATGAGCAGTTCTTC. V is TRBV13 and J is TRBJ2-1, with 9 nucleotides matching TRBD2. This CDR3 has 15 residues. V gave up 5 bases and J gave up 7 bases; unmatched junction bases: 9. Germline V gives CDR1 PRHDT, CDR2 FYEKMQ (reference sequence).